This entry lists 15 T cell receptor beta chains sequenced from one sample in a study of a mutant IDH1 vaccine in newly diagnosed glioma. Antigen specificity for these receptors is unknown. Sample time point: week 5, during vaccination. Alongside topical imiquimod, each dose of vaccine comprised 300 ug of mutant IDH1 20-mer peptide. Repertoires were generated with immunoSEQ multiplex PCR, while TCRdb's copy carries only in-frame clones and drops some. Here the sample spans around 50,000 clones, 90% being singletons. The source was PBMCs, collected from a glioma patient whose treatment included an IDH1 peptide vaccine. All receptors come from a woman aged 35 to 49 with glioma.

The chain has TRBV7-8 and TRBJ2-2, with D perhaps TRBD1 (5 bases). The CDR3 totals 15 residues. Trimming shortened V by 0 bases and J by 5 bases, and 10 bases separated the two germline ends. The germline V gene encodes CDR1 SGHVS and CDR2 FQNEAQ. CDR3 sequence (DNA): TGTGCCAGCAGCTTAGCGGCAGGGCGGACCGGGGAGCTGTTTTTT. It yields the protein CASSLAAGRTGELFF.

The chain couples TRBV7-9 to TRBJ1-1, with D possibly TRBD1 on 5 matching bases. CDR3 length: 15 amino acids. Germline V lookup: CDR1 SEHNR, CDR2 FQNEAQ (reference sequence). V gave up 6 bases and J gave up 1 base, with 15 bases separating them. The chain's CDR3 is CASSLGIGANTEAFF. The CDR3 region has the DNA TGTGCCAGCAGTCTAGGGATCGGGGCGAACACTGAAGCTTTCTTT.

The chain combines TRBV15 with TRBJ1-6; 8 bases match TRBD1. J was trimmed by 7 bases and V by 1 base; bases with no gene match: 0. The length of the CDR3 is 14 residues. CDR1 and CDR2 from the germline V gene are LNHNV and YYDKDF (reference sequence). CDR3 in DNA: TGTGCCACCAGCAGAGGACAGGGGAATTCACCCCTCCACTTT. Its protein product is CATSRGQGNSPLHF.

Relative to its sample, this clone is medium-sized. The CDR3 DNA sequence: TGCGCCAGCAGCCAAGATCCCATAGGTGCAGATACGCAGTATTTT. Translating it yields CASSQDPIGADTQYF. The chain recombines TRBV4-1 with TRBJ2-3, with D unresolved. V was cut by 0 bases and J by 4 bases, with 11 bases left in between. CDR3 length: 15 amino acids. CDR1 is MGHRA, CDR2 YSYEKL, per germline.

The J gene is TRBJ1-1, the V gene TRBV7-3; D is perhaps TRBD1 (5 bases). The ends were cut back, 0 bases at V and 4 bases at J, with 9 bases in the middle. Looked up from germline, CDR1 is SGHTA and CDR2 is FQGTGA. The CDR3 is 14 amino acids. The CDR3 DNA reads as TGTGCCAGCAGCTTAACCAGGGTCGGCACTGAAGCTTTCTTT. Protein sequence: CASSLTRVGTEAFF.

This sequence joins TRBV29-1 and TRBJ2-1; D gene uncertain. Germline V lookup: CDR1 SQVTM, CDR2 ANQGSEA. CDR3 length equals 11 residues. V shed 4 bases and J shed 3 bases, with 4 bases lying between them. CDR3 in amino acids: CSVVYYNEQFF. For the CDR3, the DNA is TGCAGCGTTGTATACTACAATGAGCAGTTCTTC.

The rearrangement joins TRBV10-3 to TRBJ1-1, with 7 bases lining up with TRBD1. CDR1 is ENHRY, CDR2 SYGVKD, per germline. The CDR3 loop spans 13 amino acids. The trim removed 8 bases at V and 1 base at J, leaving 4 bases unmatched. The CDR3: CAIGGQANTEAFF. The CDR3 bases are TGTGCCATCGGCGGACAGGCGAACACTGAAGCTTTCTTT.

The J gene is TRBJ1-2, the V gene TRBV28; maybe TRBD1 (6 bases). CDR3 length equals 21 residues. Between the trimmed V and J ends, which lost 2 bases and 3 bases, there was a span of 31 bases. Germline V gene lookup returns CDR1 MDHEN and CDR2 SYDVKM. CDR3 residues: CASSLTSLVQTGTSGYYGYTF. DNA of the CDR3: TGTGCCAGCAGTTTAACCTCCCTCGTACAGACCGGGACATCCGGATACTATGGCTACACCTTC.

This clone was found once. The CDR3 is CASSLRAEAFF. The DNA for the CDR3 is TGTGCCAGCAGCTTAAGAGCTGAAGCTTTCTTT. V is TRBV7-9 and J is TRBJ1-1; D is undetermined. The CDR3 spans 11 residues. V was pared by 2 bases and J by 6 bases, with 4 bases between. Germline CDR1 SEHNR, CDR2 FQNEAQ (reference sequence).

The genes are TRBV10-3 and TRBJ2-7; 11 bases match TRBD1. Trimming removed 9 bases from V and 4 bases from J; junction bases left unmatched: 8. Germline V gene lookup returns CDR1 ENHRY and CDR2 SYGVKD. The CDR3 runs 14 residues. This CDR3 is CAIRTGGSGYEQYF. The CDR3 nucleotides read TGTGCCATTAGGACAGGGGGCAGCGGGTACGAGCAGTACTTC.

The rearrangement uses TRBV9 and TRBJ1-6; no clear D. Trimming took 5 bases from V and 10 from J, leaving 16 bases between them. The CDR3 runs to 14 residues. Germline V gene data show CDR1 as SGDLS and CDR2 as YYNGEE. The DNA for the CDR3 is TGTGCCAGCAGTGGAGGGTCTCTTGGATCACCCCTCCACTTT. It encodes CASSGGSLGSPLHF.

The chain combines TRBV18 with TRBJ2-1; 10 bases match TRBD2. The CDR3 has 16 residues. Germline CDR1 is KGHSH and CDR2 is LQKENI. Losses at the gene ends were 1 base for V and 0 bases for J; bases not matched to a gene: 0. The CDR3: CASSPLAGGSYNEQFF. Here the CDR3 DNA reads TGTGCCAGCTCACCACTAGCGGGGGGCTCCTACAATGAGCAGTTCTTC.

The chain carries TRBV10-3 and TRBJ2-1; perhaps TRBD2 as D (6 bases). Trimming left V 4 bases short and J 0 bases short, with 7 bases between. The germline V gene encodes CDR1 ENHRY and CDR2 SYGVKD. CDR3 length: 14 residues. CDR3 region: CAISVGSSYNEQFF. DNA for the CDR3: TGTGCCATCAGTGTCGGGAGCTCCTACAATGAGCAGTTCTTC.

V gene TRBV19 combines with J gene TRBJ1-2; TRBD1 matches 8 bases. V trimming: 5 bases; J trimming: 4 bases; junction bases outside the gene matches: 9. Germline CDR1 and CDR2: LNHDA and SQIVND (reference sequence). The CDR3 contains 15 residues. Here the CDR3 DNA reads TGTGCCAGTAGTTTCCGGACAGGGACGACCTATGGCTACACCTTC. It yields the protein CASSFRTGTTYGYTF.

V usage is TRBV7-2 and J usage is TRBJ2-1; D may be TRBD2 (5 bases). The V end was cut by 3 bases, the J end by 9 bases, with 15 bases between. CDR3 length: 14 amino acids. The germline gives CDR1 SGHTA, CDR2 FQGNSA. The CDR3 DNA sequence: TGTGCCAGCAGCTTGTGGGTCTCCGCGGGTGAGCAGTTCTTC. This gives the protein CASSLWVSAGEQFF.